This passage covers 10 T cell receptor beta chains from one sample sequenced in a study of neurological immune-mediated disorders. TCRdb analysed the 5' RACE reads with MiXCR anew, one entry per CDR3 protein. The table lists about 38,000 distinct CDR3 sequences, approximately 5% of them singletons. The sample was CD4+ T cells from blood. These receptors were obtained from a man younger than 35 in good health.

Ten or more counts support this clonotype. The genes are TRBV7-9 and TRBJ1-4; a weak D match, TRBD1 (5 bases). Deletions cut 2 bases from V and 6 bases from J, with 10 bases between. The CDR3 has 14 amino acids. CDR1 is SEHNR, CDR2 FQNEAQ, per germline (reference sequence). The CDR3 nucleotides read TGTGCCAGCAGCTTACGGCAGGGTTATGAAAAACTGTTTTTT. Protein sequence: CASSLRQGYEKLFF.

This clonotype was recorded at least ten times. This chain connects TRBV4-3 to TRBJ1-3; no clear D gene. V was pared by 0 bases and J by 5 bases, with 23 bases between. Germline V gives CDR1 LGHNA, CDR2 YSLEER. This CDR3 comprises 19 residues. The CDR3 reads CASSQDSLTATGNRNTIYF. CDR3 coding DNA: TGCGCCAGCAGCCAAGATAGCTTGACGGCGACGGGGAATCGAAACACCATATATTTT.

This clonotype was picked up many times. The CDR3 nucleotides read TGTGCCAGCAGCTTAGGGGACACTCGGAAAGAGACCCAGTACTTC. Its protein product is CASSLGDTRKETQYF. The rearrangement joins TRBV11-2 to TRBJ2-5; D may be TRBD1 (6 bases). Germline values: CDR1 SGHAT, CDR2 FQNNGV. V shed 1 base and J shed 3 bases, with 12 bases lying between them. CDR3 size: 15 residues.

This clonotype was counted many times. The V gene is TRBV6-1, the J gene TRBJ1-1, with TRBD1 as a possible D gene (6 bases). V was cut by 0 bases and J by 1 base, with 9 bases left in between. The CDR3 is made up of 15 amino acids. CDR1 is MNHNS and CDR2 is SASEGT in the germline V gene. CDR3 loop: CASSEAGGWNTEAFF. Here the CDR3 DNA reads TGTGCCAGCAGTGAAGCGGGGGGCTGGAACACTGAAGCTTTCTTT.

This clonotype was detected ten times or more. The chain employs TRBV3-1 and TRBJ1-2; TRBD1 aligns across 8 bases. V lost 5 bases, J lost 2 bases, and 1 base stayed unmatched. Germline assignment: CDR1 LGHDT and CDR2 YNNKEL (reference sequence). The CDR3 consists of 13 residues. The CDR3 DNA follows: TGTGCCAGCAGCAGACAGGGGAACTATGGCTACACCTTC. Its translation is CASSRQGNYGYTF.

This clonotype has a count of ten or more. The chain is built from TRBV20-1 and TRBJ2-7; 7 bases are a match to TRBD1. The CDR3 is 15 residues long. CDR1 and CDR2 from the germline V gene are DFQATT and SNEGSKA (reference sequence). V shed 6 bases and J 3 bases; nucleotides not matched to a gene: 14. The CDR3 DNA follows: TGCAGTGCAGCTACTTCGACAGGGAGTTTCTACGAGCAGTACTTC. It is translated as CSAATSTGSFYEQYF.

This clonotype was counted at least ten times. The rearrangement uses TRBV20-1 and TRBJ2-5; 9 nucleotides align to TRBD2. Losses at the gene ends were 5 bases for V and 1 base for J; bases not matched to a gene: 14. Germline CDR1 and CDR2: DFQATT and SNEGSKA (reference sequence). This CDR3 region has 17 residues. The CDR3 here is CSAGGAGGTSFQETQYF. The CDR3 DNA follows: TGCAGTGCTGGGGGGGCCGGCGGGACTAGCTTCCAAGAGACCCAGTACTTC.

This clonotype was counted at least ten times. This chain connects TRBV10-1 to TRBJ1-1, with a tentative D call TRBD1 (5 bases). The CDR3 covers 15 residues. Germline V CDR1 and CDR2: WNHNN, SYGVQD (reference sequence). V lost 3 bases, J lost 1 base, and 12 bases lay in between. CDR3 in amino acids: CASSDGGTGNTEAFF. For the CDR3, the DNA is TGCGCCAGCAGTGACGGGGGAACTGGGAACACTGAAGCTTTCTTT.

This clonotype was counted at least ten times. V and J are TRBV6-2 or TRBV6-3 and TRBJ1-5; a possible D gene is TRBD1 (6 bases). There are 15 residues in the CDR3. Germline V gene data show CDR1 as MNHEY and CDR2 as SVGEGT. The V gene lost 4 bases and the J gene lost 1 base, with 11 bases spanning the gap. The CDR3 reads CASSSTGFSNQPQHF. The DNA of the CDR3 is TGTGCCAGCAGTTCCACAGGGTTCAGCAATCAGCCCCAGCATTTT.

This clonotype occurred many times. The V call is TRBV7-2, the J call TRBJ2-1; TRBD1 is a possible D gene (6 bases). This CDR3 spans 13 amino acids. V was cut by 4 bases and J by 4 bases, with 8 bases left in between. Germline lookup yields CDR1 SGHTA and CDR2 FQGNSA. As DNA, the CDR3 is TGTGCCAGCAGCTCCGACAGGTACAATGAGCAGTTCTTC. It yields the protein CASSSDRYNEQFF.